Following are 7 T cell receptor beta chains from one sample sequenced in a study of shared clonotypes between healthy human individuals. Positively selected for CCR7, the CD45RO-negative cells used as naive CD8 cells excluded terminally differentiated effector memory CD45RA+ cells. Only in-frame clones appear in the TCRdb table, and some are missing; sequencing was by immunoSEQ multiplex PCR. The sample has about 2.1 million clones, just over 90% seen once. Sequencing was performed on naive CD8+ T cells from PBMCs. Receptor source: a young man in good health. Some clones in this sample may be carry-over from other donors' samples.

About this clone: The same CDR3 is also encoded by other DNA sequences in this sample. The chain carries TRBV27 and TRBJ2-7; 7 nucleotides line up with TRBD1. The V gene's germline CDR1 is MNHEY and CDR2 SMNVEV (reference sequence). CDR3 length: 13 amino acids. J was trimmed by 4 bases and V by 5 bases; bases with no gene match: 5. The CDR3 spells CASSPGTVYEQYF. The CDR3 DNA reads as TGTGCCAGCAGTCCAGGGACAGTTTACGAGCAGTACTTC.

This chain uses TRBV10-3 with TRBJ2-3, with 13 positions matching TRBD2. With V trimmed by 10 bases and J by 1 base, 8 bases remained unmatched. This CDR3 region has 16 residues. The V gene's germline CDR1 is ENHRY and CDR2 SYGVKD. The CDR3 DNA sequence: TGTGCCACCTTGGGGACTAGCGGGGTGGGCACAGATACGCAGTATTTT. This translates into CATLGTSGVGTDTQYF.

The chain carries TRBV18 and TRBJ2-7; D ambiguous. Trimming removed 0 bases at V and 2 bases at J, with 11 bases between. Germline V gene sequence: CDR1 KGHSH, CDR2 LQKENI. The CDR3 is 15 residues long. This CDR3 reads CASSPPGQLAYEQYF. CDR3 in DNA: TGTGCCAGCTCACCACCAGGGCAGTTGGCCTACGAGCAGTACTTC.

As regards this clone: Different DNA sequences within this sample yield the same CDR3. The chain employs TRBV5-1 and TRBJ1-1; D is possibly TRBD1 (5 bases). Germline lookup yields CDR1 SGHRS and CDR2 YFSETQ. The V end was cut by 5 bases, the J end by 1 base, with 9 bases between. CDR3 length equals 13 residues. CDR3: CASRTTGNTEAFF. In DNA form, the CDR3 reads TGCGCCAGCAGGACTACAGGGAACACTGAAGCTTTCTTT.

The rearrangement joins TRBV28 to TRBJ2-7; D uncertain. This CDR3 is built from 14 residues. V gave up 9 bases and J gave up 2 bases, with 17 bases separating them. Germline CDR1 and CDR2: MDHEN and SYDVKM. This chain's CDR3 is CASTPLSRTYEQYF. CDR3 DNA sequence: TGTGCCAGTACCCCCCTCAGCAGGACCTACGAGCAGTACTTC.

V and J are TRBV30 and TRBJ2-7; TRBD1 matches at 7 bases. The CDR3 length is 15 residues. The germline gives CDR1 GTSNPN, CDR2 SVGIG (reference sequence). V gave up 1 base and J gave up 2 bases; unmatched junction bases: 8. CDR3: CAWSDTDRLPYEQYF. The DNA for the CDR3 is TGTGCCTGGAGTGACACGGACAGGCTACCCTACGAGCAGTACTTC.

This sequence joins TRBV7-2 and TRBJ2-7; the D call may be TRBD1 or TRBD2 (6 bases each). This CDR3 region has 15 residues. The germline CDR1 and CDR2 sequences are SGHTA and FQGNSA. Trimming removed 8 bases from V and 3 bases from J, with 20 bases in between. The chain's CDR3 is CASGAGHPRDYEQYF. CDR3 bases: TGTGCCAGCGGTGCGGGACATCCCCGGGACTACGAGCAGTACTTC.